The 6 T cell receptor beta chains given below trace back to one sample, sequenced in a study of shared clonotypes between healthy human individuals. Sequenced by immunoSEQ multiplex PCR; TCRdb stores in-frame clones only, minus some. The data show millions of clones, 90% to 95% seen once. Source material: naive CD4+ T cells from PBMCs. Regarding subset: CD45RA+ positively selected. The receptors here all came from a man in his late teens or twenties in good health. Some clones in this sample may be carry-over from other donors' samples.

This chain links TRBV7-7 with TRBJ2-7; perhaps D is TRBD1 or TRBD2 (5 bases each). This CDR3 spans 14 amino acids. V was trimmed by 5 bases and J by 5 bases, leaving 16 bases between them. Per the germline V gene, CDR1 is SSHAT and CDR2 is FNYEAQ (reference sequence). The CDR3 loop reads CASSKGTGNDEQYF. DNA for the CDR3: TGTGCCAGCAGCAAAGGGACGGGGAATGACGAGCAGTACTTC.

The chain combines TRBV7-6 with TRBJ1-2, with D tentatively TRBD1 (5 bases). With 1 base removed from V and 5 bases from J, the gap between germline ends came to 8 bases. The CDR3 totals 13 residues. Germline CDR1 is SGHVS and CDR2 is FNYEAQ. The CDR3 reads CASSLVGGYGYTF. CDR3 DNA sequence: TGTGCCAGCAGCTTAGTGGGGGGGTATGGCTACACCTTC.

V gene TRBV5-6 combines with J gene TRBJ2-5, with D tentatively TRBD1 (5 bases). Germline V gene data show CDR1 as SGHDT and CDR2 as YYEEEE. The CDR3 runs 15 residues. With 0 bases removed from V and 4 bases from J, the gap between germline ends came to 13 bases. CDR3 residues: CASSLGQGGAETQYF. Written as DNA, the CDR3 is TGTGCCAGCAGCTTGGGGCAGGGTGGAGCAGAGACCCAGTACTTC.

The chain has TRBV2 and TRBJ1-1; 8 nucleotides agree with TRBD1. Germline CDR1 is SNHLY and CDR2 is FYNNEI. V lost 4 bases to trimming and J lost 1 base; unmatched junction nucleotides: 8. CDR3 length: 16 residues. The CDR3 coding sequence is TGTGCCAGCAGTGCCACCCGGACAGGGAGGAACACTGAAGCTTTCTTT. Protein product: CASSATRTGRNTEAFF. Variable domain in full (rest from reference TRBV2 and TRBJ1-1): EPEVTQTPSHQVTQMGQEVILRCVPISNHLYFYWYRQILGQKVEFLVSFYNNEISEKSEIFDDQFSVERPDGSNFTLKIRSTKLEDSAMYFCASSATRTGRNTEAFFGQGTRLTVV.

The rearrangement uses TRBV6-5 and TRBJ1-4, with a possible D match to TRBD1 (5 bases). The germline CDR1 and CDR2 sequences are MNHEY and SVGAGI. The CDR3 loop spans 15 amino acids. V was shortened by 2 bases and J by 5 bases, with 12 bases between the two germline ends. This CDR3 reads CASSYPRGANEKLFF. The CDR3 nucleotides read TGTGCCAGCAGTTACCCTAGAGGGGCAAATGAAAAACTGTTTTTT.

This chain links TRBV7-2 with TRBJ1-3, with D perhaps matching TRBD1 (5 bases). This CDR3 has 16 residues. V was shortened by 1 base and J by 2 bases, with 12 bases between the two germline ends. Per the germline V gene, CDR1 is SGHTA and CDR2 is FQGNSA. CDR3 DNA sequence: TGTGCCAGCAGCTTAGTGAAGGGGATTACTGGAAACACCATATATTTT. Its translation is CASSLVKGITGNTIYF.